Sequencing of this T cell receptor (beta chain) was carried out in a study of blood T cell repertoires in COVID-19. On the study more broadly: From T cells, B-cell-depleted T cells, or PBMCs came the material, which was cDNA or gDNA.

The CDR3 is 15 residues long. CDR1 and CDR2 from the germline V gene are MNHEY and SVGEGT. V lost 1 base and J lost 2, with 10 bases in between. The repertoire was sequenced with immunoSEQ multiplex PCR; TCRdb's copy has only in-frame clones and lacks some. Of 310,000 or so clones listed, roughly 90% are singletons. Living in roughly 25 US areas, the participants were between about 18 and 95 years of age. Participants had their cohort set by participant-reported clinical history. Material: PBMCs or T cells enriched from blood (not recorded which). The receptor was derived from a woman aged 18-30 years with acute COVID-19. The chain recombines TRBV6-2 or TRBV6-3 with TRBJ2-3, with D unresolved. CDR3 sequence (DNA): TGTGCCAGCAGTTACTGGTTAGTGCCCACAGATACGCAGTATTTT. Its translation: CASSYWLVPTDTQYF.